Sequencing of this T cell receptor (beta chain) was carried out in a study of CD8+ T cells in alopecia areata (dated by TCRdb to the late 2010s). A note on the overall study: Treated patients were enrolled in an open-label pilot trial of oral tofacitinib, 5 to 10 mg twice daily, for moderate-to-severe alopecia areata. TCRbeta CDR3 regions were amplified by immunoSEQ multiplex PCR using 35 Vbeta forward and 13 Jbeta reverse primers. Biopsies were taken from tofacitinib-treated patients at baseline and at 4 and 24 weeks of treatment, and a later scalp biopsy was taken in several of the tofacitinib-treated patients. RNA was extracted with the PAXgene miRNA kit for fixed scalp, the miRNeasy kit for PBMCs, and the RNeasy kit for mouse skin. Patients stayed on tofacitinib for 6 to 18 months and then had 6 months of follow-up off drug so that delayed response and recurrence could be assessed. Scalp tissue and sorted CD4+ and CD8+ peripheral blood T cells from patchy and totalis/universalis alopecia areata patients and from healthy controls were covered by human TCRbeta sequencing. High-throughput TCRbeta sequencing was used to examine T cell clonal expansion in alopecia areata in both the C3H/HeJ mouse model and human patients. Disease severity in treated patients was measured with the SALT score, which quantifies the percentage of affected scalp surface area. Scalp clonality was compared among normal scalp (n=4), patchy alopecia areata scalp (n=8), and alopecia totalis/universalis scalp (n=8). Overall results and qualifications from the work: Scalp clonality and the number of expanded CD8+ clones among the top 100 scalp clones were significantly decreased by tofacitinib. Because the treated cohort was small and had just a single nonresponder, larger studies are needed to establish links between baseline CD8+ expansion and response. During tofacitinib treatment, many expanded lesional clones remained in scalp and blood, and this persistence may partly explain relapse after treatment is stopped. Compared with mice, TCR sequences shared between patients were less clear, possibly partly because of HLA diversity across the patient population. Resident alphabeta T cells in normal human skin are also sequenced, complicating scalp TCR repertoire analysis, unlike mouse skin dominated by gammadelta T cells. Compared with normal scalp, lesional scalp had higher clonality and more expanded CD8+ clones, particularly in alopecia totalis/universalis, a pattern that suggests antigenic drive.

The time point label of this sample denotes: around 4 weeks on oral tofacitinib. The treatment or condition label, as the study defines it: oral pan-JAK inhibitor, 5-10 mg twice daily. Lesional scalp punch biopsies and peripheral blood were obtained from alopecia areata patients. PBMCs were isolated by density centrifugation and stained for CD3, CD4 and CD8, and CD4+ and CD8+ T cells were sorted on a FACSAria. Concerning this clone itself: Its specific antigen is unknown. It has no much larger one-base neighbor in the sample; base qualities were not kept.

CDR1 and CDR2 were assigned from the germline V gene (reference sequence) as GTSNPN and SVGIG. The V end loses 0 bases and the J end loses 0 bases, and a stretch of 9 bases separates them. From its cysteine to its phenylalanine, the CDR3 spans 15 amino acids. The kept DNA is CDR3 alone, 45 bases in frame from the first base. Libraries were built with the immunoSEQ multiplex PCR assay. To provide template for TCR sequencing, every sample had RNA extracted and reverse transcribed into cDNA. SuperScript III was used for first-strand cDNA synthesis, primed with a 2:1 mix of oligo-dT and random hexamers. A synthetic immune receptor repertoire was used to measure amplification bias, and any remaining bias was corrected computationally. For the original study's pipeline: After raw reads were preprocessed to remove errors, the CDR3 was defined following IMGT conventions as running from the conserved cysteine to phenylalanine. Clonality was computed as 1 minus the Shannon entropy, with the entropy normalized by log2 of the number of productive unique TCRs. Whether scalp clones were CD4 or CD8 was inferred by matching scalp TCRbeta sequences against CD4 and CD8 repertoires sorted from blood. TCRdb mirrors the immuneACCESS table, restricted to in-frame sequences. Some clones are absent from its copies; in checked studies, under half trace to an unresolved V gene, and the reason for the others is unknown. The V and J calls and clone size come from that table; D and trimming were worked out from the DNA. This sample holds about 200,000 clones; approximately 60% were observed only once. The ten top clones hold approximately 3.4% of the sample.

The receptor was derived from a human donor with alopecia areata. The chain was built from TRBV30 and TRBJ1-5; the D gene remains uncertain. Sequencing used CD4+ T cells sorted from blood, obtained at week 4, from a patient treated with tofacitinib. At the DNA level, the sequence is TGTGCCTGGAGTGTACAAGGTATTAGCAATCAGCCCCAGCATTTT. It specifies CAWSVQGISNQPQHF.